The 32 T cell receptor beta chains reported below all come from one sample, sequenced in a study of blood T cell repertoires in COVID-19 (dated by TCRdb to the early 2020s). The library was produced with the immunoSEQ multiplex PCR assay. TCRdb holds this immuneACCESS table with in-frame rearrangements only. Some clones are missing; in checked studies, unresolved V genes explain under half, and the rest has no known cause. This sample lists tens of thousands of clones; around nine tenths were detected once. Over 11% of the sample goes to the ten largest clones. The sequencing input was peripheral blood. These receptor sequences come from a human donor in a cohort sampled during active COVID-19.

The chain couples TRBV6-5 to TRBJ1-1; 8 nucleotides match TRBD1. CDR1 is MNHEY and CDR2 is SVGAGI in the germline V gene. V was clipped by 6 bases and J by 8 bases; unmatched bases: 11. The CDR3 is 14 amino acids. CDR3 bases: TGTGCCAGCAGCTACGAGACAGGGGTCGGCGAAGCTTTCTTT. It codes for CASSYETGVGEAFF.

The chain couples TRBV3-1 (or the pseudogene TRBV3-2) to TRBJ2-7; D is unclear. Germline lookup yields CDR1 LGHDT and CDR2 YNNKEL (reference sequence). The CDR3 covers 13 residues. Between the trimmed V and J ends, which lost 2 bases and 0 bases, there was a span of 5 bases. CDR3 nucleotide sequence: TGTGCCAGCAGCCAACTAGGCTCCTACGAGCAGTACTTC. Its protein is CASSQLGSYEQYF.

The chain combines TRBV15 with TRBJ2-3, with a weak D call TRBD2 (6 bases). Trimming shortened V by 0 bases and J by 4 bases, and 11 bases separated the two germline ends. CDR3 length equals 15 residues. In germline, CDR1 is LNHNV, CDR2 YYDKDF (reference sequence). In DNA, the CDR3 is TGTGCCACCAGCAGAGAGACTGGCGGGGCAGATACGCAGTATTTT. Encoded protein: CATSRETGGADTQYF. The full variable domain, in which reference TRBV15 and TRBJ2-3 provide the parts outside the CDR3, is DAMVIQNPRYQVTQFGKPVTLSCSQTLNHNVMYWYQQKSSQAPKLLFHYYDKDFNNEADTPDNFQSRRPNTSFCFLDIRSPGLGDTAMYLCATSRETGGADTQYFGPGTRLTVL.

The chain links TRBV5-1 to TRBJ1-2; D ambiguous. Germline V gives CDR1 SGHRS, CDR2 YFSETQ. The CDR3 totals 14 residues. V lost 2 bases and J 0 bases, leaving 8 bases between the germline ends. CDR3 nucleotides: TGCGCCAGCAGCTTACAGCCTTCTAACTATGGCTACACCTTC. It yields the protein CASSLQPSNYGYTF.

The CDR3, as DNA: TGTGCCAGCAGTTACTCTACAGGGGGCGCTGAAGCTTTCTTT. Its translation is CASSYSTGGAEAFF. V gene TRBV6-6 combines with J gene TRBJ1-1; the match to TRBD1 covers 9 bases. Losses at the gene ends were 0 bases for V and 6 bases for J; bases not matched to a gene: 2. This CDR3 spans 14 amino acids. Germline values: CDR1 MNHNY, CDR2 SVGAGI (reference sequence).

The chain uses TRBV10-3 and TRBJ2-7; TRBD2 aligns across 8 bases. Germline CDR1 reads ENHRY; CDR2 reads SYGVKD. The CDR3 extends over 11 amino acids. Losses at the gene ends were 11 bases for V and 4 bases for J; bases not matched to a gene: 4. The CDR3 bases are TGTGCCGCCCGGGGGGGATACGAGCAGTACTTC. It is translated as CAARGGYEQYF.

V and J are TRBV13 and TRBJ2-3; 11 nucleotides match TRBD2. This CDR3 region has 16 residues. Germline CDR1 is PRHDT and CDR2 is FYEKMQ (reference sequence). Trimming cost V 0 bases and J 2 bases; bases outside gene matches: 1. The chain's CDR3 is CASSLGTSGATDTQYF. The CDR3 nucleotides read TGTGCCAGCAGCTTAGGGACTAGCGGGGCCACAGATACGCAGTATTTT.

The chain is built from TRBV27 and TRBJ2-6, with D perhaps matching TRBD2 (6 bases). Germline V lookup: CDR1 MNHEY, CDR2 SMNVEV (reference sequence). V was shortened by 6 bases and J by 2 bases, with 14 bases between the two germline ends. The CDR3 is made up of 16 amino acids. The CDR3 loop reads CASRRLVGPGANVLTF. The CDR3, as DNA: TGTGCCAGCAGACGACTAGTCGGGCCTGGGGCCAACGTCCTGACTTTC.

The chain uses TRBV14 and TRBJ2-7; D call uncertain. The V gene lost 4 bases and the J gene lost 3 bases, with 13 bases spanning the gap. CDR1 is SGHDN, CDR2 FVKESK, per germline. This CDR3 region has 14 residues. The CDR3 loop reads CASSPYAENYEQYF. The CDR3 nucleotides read TGTGCCAGCAGCCCTTATGCGGAGAACTACGAGCAGTACTTC.

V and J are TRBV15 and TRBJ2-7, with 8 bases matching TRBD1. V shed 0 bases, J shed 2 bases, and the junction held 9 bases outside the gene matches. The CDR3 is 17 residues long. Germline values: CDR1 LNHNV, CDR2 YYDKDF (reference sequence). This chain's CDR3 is CATSRDPLGQGTYEQYF. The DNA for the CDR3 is TGTGCCACCAGCAGAGACCCCCTTGGACAGGGCACCTACGAGCAGTACTTC.

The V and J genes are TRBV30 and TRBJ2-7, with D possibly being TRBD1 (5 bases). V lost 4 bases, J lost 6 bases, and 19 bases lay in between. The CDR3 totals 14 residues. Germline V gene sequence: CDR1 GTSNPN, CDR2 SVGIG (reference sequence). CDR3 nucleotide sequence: TGTGCCTGGATACAGGCCTGGTCGTTCCGCGAGCAGTACTTC. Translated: CAWIQAWSFREQYF.

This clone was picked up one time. The CDR3 protein is CAIEGEFREGYTF. CDR3 bases: TGTGCCATCGAGGGGGAGTTCAGGGAGGGCTACACCTTC. This chain connects TRBV10-3 to TRBJ1-2, with D possibly matching TRBD1 (6 bases). Germline V lookup: CDR1 ENHRY, CDR2 SYGVKD. V was cut by 8 bases and J by 8 bases, with 18 bases left in between. CDR3 length: 13 residues.

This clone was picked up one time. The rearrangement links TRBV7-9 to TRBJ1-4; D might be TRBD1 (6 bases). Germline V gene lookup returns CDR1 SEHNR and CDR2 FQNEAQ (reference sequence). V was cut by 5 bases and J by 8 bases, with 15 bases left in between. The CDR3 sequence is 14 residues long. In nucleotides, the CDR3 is TGTGCCAGCAGCCACAGGGAAGGGCAAGAAAAACTGTTTTTT. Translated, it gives CASSHREGQEKLFF.

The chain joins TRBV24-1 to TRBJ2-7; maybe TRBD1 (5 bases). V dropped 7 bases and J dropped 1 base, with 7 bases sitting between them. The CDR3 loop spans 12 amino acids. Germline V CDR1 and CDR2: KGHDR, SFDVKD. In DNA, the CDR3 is TGTGCCACCAGGGGGCTTTCCTACGAGCAGTACTTC. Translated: CATRGLSYEQYF.

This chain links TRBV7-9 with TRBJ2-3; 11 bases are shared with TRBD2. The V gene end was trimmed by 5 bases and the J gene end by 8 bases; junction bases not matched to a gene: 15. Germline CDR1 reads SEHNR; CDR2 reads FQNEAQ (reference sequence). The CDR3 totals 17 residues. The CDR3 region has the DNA TGTGCCAGCAGCCCCGAGGGTAGCGGGGGGGCATCGAGTACGCAGTATTTT. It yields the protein CASSPEGSGGASSTQYF.

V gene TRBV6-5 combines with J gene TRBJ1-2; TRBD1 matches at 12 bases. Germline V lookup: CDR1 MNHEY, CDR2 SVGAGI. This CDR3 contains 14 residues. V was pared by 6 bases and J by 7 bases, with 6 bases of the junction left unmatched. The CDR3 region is CASSDRDRGPGYTF. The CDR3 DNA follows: TGTGCCAGCAGCGACCGGGACAGGGGGCCTGGCTACACCTTC.

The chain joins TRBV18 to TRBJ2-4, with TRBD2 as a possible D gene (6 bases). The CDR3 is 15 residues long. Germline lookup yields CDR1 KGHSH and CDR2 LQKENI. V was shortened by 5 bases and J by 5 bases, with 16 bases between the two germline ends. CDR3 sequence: CASSNLGRTENIQYF. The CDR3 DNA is TGTGCCAGCTCAAACCTAGGGAGGACCGAAAACATTCAGTACTTC.

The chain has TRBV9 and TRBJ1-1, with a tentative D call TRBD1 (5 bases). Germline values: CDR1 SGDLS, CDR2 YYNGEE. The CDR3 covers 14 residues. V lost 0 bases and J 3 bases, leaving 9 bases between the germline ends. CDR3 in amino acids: CASSVAGDYTEAFF. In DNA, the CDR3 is TGTGCCAGCAGCGTAGCGGGGGACTACACTGAAGCTTTCTTT. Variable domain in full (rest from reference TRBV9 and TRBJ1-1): DSGVTQTPKHLITATGQRVTLRCSPRSGDLSVYWYQQSLDQGLQFLIQYYNGEERAKGNILERFSAQQFPDLHSELNLSSLELGDSALYFCASSVAGDYTEAFFGQGTRLTVV.

The CDR3 bases are TGTGCCAGCTCACCAGGACAGGTACTCTCCTACGAGCAGTACTTC. The encoded protein is CASSPGQVLSYEQYF. V and J are TRBV18 and TRBJ2-7; 7 bases line up with TRBD1. The CDR3 consists of 15 residues. CDR1 and CDR2 from the germline V gene are KGHSH and LQKENI. V was pared by 2 bases and J by 0 bases, with 4 bases of the junction left unmatched. Combining the CDR3 with reference TRBV18 and TRBJ2-7 gives the whole variable domain NAGVMQNPRHLVRRRGQEARLRCSPMKGHSHVYWYRQLPEEGLKFMVYLQKENIIDESGMPKERFSAEFPKEGPSILRIQQVVRGDSAAYFCASSPGQVLSYEQYFGPGTRLTVT.

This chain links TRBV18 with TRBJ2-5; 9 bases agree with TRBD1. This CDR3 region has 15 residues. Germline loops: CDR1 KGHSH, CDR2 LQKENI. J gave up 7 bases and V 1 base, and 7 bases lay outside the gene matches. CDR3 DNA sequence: TGTGCCAGCTCACCACAGGGGACAGGGATGGTGACCCAGTACTTC. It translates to CASSPQGTGMVTQYF.

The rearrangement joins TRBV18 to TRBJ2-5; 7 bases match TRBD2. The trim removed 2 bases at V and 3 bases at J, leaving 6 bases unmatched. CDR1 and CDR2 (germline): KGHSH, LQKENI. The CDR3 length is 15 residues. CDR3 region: CASSPRAAGEETQYF. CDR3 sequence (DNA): TGTGCCAGCTCACCAAGGGCGGCGGGGGAAGAGACCCAGTACTTC.

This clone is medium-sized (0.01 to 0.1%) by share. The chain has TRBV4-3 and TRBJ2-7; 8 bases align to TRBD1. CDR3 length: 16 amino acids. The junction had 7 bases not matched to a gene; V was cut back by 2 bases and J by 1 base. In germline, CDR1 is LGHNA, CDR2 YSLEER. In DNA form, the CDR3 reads TGCGCCAGCAGCCAATCCGCGACAGGGGAATCCTACGAGCAGTACTTC. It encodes CASSQSATGESYEQYF.

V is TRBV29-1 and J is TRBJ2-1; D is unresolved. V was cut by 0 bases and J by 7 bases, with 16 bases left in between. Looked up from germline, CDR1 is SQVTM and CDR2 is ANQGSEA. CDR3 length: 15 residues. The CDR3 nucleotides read TGCAGCGTTGAAGATCTGACACGGTTTGGTAATGAGCAGTTCTTC. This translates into CSVEDLTRFGNEQFF.

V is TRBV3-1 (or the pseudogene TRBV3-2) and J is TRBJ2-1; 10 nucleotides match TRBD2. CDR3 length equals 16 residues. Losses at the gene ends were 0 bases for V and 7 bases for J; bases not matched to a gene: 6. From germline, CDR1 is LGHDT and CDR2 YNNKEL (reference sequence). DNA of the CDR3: TGTGCCAGCAGCCAAGAAGCGGGGGGGCTCGTGAATGAGCAGTTCTTC. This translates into CASSQEAGGLVNEQFF.

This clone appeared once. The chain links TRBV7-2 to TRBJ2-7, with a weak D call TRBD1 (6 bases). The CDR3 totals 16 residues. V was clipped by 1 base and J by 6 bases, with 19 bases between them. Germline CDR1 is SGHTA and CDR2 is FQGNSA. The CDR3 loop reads CASSLVVGTGSGEQYF. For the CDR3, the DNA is TGTGCCAGCAGCTTAGTTGTGGGAACAGGGTCGGGCGAGCAGTACTTC.

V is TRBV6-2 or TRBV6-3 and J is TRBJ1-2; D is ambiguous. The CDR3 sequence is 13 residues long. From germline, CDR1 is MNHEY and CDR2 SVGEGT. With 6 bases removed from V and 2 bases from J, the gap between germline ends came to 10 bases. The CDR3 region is CASSSFENYGYTF. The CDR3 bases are TGTGCCAGCAGCTCCTTCGAGAACTATGGCTACACCTTC.

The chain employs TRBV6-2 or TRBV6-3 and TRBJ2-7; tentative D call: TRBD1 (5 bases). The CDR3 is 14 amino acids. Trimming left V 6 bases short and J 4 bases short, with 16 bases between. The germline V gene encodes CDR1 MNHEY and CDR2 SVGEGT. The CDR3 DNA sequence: TGTGCCAGCAGCCCAGTCAGGGCAGGGTACGAGCAGTACTTC. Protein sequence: CASSPVRAGYEQYF.

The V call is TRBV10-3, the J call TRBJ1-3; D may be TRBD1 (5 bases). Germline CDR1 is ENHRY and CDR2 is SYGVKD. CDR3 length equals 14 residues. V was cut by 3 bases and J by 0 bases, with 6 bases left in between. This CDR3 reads CAISEQVSGNTIYF. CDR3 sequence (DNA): TGTGCCATCAGTGAACAGGTCTCTGGAAACACCATATATTTT.

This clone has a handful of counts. CDR3 DNA: TGTGCCAGCAGTGAAGCGTCCGGGAATACTGGAAACACCATATATTTT. Translated: CASSEASGNTGNTIYF. This chain links TRBV6-1 with TRBJ1-3, with D uncertain. The V end lost 0 bases, the J end lost 2 bases, and 11 bases lay between the germline ends. Germline V CDR1 and CDR2: MNHNS, SASEGT. CDR3 length: 16 amino acids.

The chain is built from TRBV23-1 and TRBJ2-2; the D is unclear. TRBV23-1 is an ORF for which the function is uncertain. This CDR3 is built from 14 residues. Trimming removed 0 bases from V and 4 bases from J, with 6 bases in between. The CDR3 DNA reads TGCGCCAGCAGTCAATCAACTGGCACCGGGGAGCTGTTTTTT. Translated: CASSQSTGTGELFF.

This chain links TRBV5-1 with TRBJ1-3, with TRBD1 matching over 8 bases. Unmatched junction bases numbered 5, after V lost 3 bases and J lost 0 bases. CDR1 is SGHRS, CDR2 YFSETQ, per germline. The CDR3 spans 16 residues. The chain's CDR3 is CASSSRTGFSGNTIYF. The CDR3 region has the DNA TGCGCCAGCAGCTCCCGGACAGGGTTCTCTGGAAACACCATATATTTT.

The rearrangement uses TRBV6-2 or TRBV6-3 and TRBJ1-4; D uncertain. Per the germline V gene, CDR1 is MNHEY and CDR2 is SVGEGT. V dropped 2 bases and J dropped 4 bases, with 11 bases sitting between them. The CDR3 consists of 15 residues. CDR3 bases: TGTGCCAGCAGTTACGATCGCCAGATTAATGAAAAACTGTTTTTT. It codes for CASSYDRQINEKLFF.